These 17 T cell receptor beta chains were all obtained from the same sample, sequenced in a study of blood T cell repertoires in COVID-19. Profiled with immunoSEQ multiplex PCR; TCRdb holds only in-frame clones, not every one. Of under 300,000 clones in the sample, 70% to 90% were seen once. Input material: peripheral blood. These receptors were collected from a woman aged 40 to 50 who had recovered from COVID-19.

The CDR3 region has the DNA TGTGCCAGCAGCCAATCGTCTCGACGGGAGAGCTCCTATAATTCACCCCTCCACTTT. It encodes CASSQSSRRESSYNSPLHF. The chain recombines TRBV16 with TRBJ1-6; D not certain. Germline V CDR1 and CDR2: KGHSY, FQNENV. The CDR3 loop spans 19 amino acids. The germline V and J ends were trimmed by 0 bases and 0 bases, with 15 bases remaining between them.

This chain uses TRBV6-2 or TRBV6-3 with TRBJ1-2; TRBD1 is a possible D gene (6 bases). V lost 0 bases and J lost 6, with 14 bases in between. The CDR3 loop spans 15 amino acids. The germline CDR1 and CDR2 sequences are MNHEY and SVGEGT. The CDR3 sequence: CASSYSSQGSNGYTF. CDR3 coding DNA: TGTGCCAGCAGTTACTCTTCACAGGGCTCCAATGGCTACACCTTC.

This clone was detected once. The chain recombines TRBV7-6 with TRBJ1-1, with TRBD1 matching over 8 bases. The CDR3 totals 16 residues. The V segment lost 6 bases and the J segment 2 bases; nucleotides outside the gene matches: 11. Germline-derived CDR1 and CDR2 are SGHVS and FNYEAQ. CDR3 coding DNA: TGTGCCAGCAGTTCCGCGGGACAGGTAAGAAACACTGAAGCTTTCTTT. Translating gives CASSSAGQVRNTEAFF.

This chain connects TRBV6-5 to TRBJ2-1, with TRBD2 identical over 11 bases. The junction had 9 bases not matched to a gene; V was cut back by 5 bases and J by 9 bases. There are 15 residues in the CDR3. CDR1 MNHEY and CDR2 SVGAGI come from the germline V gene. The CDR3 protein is CASSKGTSGDVEQFF. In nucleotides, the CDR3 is TGTGCCAGCAGTAAGGGGACTAGCGGAGACGTTGAGCAGTTCTTC.

CDR3 in amino acids: CASRQGRTEAFF. The CDR3 DNA is TGTGCCAGCAGACAGGGGAGGACTGAAGCTTTCTTT. This chain connects TRBV27 to TRBJ1-1; TRBD1 matches at 7 bases. The V gene's germline CDR1 is MNHEY and CDR2 SMNVEV (reference sequence). Trimming at V came to 6 bases and at J to 5 bases, leaving 3 bases not matched to a gene. The CDR3 consists of 12 residues.

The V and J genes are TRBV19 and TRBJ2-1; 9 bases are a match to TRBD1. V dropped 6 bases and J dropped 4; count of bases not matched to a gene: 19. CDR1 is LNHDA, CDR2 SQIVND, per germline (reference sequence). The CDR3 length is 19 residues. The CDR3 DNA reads TGTGCCAGTAGCTTTTTTAGAACCTCCGGGACAGGGTTTTACAATGAGCAGTTCTTC. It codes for CASSFFRTSGTGFYNEQFF.

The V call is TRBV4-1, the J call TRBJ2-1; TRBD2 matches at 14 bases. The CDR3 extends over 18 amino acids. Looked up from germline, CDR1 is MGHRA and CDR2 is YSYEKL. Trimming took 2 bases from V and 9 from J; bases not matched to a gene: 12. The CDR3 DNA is TGCGCCAGCAGCCAAAAGCTCTCGACTAGCGGGGGGGCGAGTGAGCAGTTCTTC. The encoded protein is CASSQKLSTSGGASEQFF.

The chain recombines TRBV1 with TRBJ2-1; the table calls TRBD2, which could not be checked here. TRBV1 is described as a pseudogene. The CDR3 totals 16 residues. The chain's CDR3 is CTSSQVGVADYNEQFF. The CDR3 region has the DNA TGCACCAGCAGCCAAGTGGGGGTAGCGGACTACAATGAGCAGTTCTTC.

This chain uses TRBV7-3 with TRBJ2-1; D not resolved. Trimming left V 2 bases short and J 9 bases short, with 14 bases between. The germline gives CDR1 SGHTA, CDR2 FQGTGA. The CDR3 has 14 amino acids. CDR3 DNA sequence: TGTGCCAGCAGCTTAGACGGGTCCGCGATTGAGCAGTTCTTC. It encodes CASSLDGSAIEQFF.

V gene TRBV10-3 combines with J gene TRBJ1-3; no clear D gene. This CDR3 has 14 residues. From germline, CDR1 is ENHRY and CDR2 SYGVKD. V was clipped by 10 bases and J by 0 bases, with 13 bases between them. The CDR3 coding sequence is TGTGCCACCTCGGGGATCCACTCTGGAAACACCATATATTTT. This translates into CATSGIHSGNTIYF.

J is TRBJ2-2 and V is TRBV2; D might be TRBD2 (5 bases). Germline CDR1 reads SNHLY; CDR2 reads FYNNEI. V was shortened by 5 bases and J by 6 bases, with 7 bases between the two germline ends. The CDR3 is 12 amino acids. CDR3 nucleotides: TGTGCCAGCAGTAACGGGGCCGGGGAGCTGTTTTTT. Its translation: CASSNGAGELFF.

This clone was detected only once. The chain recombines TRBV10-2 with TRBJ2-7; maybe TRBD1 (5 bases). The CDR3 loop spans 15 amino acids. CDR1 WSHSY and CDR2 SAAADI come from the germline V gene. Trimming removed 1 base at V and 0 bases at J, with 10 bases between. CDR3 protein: CASSEFNRGSYEQYF. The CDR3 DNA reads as TGCGCCAGCAGTGAGTTTAATAGGGGCTCCTACGAGCAGTACTTC.

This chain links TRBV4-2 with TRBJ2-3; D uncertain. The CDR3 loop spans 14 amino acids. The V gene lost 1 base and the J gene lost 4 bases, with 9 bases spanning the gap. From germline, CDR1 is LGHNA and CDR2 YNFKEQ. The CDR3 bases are TGTGCCAGCAGCCAAGGGCCAATCCCAGATACGCAGTATTTT. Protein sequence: CASSQGPIPDTQYF.

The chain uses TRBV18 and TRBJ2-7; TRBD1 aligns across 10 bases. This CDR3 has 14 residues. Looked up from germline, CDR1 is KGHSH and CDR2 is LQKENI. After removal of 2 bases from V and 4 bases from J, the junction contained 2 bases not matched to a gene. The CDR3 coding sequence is TGTGCCAGCTCACCAGACAGGGGGCTATACGAGCAGTACTTC. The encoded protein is CASSPDRGLYEQYF.

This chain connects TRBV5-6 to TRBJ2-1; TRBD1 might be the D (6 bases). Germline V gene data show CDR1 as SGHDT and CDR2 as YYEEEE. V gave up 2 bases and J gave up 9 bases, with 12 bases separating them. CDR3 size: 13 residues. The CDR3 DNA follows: TGTGCCAGCAGCTTACTACAGGGTGTTGAGCAGTTCTTC. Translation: CASSLLQGVEQFF.

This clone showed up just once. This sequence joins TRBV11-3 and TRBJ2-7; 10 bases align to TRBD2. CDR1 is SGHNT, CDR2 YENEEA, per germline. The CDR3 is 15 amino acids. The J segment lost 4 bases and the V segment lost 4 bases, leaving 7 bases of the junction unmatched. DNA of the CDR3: TGTGCCAGCAGCTACCTAGCGGGAGAAGTATACGAGCAGTACTTC. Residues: CASSYLAGEVYEQYF.

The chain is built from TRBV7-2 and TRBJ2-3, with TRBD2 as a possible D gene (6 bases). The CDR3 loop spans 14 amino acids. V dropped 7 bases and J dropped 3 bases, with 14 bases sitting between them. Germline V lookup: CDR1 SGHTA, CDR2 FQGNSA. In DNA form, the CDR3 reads TGTGCCAGCACCCGGGGAGGAATAACAGATACGCAGTATTTT. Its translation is CASTRGGITDTQYF.